This T cell receptor beta chain was retrieved from a study of blood T cells in healthy people across ages. Notes on the study in general: Naive T cell percentage showed a strong correlation with the diversity of TCR beta.

As concerns this clonotype: Its antigen is as yet unknown.

PCR was performed a second time for 7 to 11 cycles using a sample-barcoded 5' primer and a J-beta primer mix. TCRdb reprocessed the 5' RACE reads with MiXCR, giving one entry per CDR3 protein. The table has some 320,000 distinct CDR3 sequences, roughly 26% seen once. The length of the CDR3 is 15 residues. Between the trimmed V and J ends, which lost 0 bases and 2 bases, there was a span of 10 bases. The germline CDR1 and CDR2 sequences are LGHNA and YNFKEQ. Sequences were obtained from blood. V is TRBV4-2 and J is TRBJ1-2; D perhaps matches TRBD1 (6 bases). The sequence derives from a woman aged 70-85 years in good health. CDR3 DNA sequence: TGTGCCAGCAGCCAAGATTTTCAGGGGAACTATGGCTACACCTTC. It encodes CASSQDFQGNYGYTF.